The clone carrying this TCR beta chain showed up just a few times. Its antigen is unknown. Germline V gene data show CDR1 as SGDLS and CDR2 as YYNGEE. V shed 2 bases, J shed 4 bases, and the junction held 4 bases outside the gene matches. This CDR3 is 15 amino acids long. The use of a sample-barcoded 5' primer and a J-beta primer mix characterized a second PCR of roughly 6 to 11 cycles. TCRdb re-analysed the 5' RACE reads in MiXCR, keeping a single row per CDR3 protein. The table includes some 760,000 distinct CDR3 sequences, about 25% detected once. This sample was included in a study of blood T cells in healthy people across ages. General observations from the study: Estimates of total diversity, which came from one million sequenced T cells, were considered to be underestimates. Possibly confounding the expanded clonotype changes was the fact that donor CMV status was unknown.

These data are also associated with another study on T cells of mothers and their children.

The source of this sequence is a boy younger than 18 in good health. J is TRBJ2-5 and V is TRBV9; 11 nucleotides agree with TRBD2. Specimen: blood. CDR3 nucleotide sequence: TGTGCCAGCAGCGTTAGCGGGGGGGAGGGAGAGACCCAGTACTTC. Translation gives CASSVSGGEGETQYF.